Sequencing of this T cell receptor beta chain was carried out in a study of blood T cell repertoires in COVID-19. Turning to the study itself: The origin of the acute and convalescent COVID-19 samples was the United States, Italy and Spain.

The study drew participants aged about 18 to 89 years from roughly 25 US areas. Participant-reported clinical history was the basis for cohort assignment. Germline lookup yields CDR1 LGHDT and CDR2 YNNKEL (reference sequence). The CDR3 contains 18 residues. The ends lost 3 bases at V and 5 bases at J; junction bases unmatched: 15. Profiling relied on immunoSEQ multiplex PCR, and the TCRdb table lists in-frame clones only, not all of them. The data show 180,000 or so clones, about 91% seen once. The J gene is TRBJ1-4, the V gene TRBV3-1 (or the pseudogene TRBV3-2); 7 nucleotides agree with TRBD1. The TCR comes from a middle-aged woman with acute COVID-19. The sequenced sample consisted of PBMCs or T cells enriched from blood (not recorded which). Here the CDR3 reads CASSQYRGGQGENEKLFF. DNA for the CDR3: TGTGCCAGCAGCCAGTACAGGGGTGGCCAAGGCGAAAATGAAAAACTGTTTTTT.